This T cell receptor beta chain derives from a study of cytomegalovirus exposure and HLA in healthy donors. The CDR3 contains 13 residues. Germline V gives CDR1 MGHRA, CDR2 YSYEKL. V was clipped by 0 bases and J by 7 bases, with 10 bases between them. PCR involved 60 Vbeta and 13 Jbeta primers. Method: immunoSEQ multiplex PCR; TCRdb's copy keeps in-frame clones and lacks some. The sample contains about 120,000 clones, approximately 80% of which appear only once. The study, taken as a whole, reports: Earlier findings revealed that most TCR beta V segments proved productive either about 87% or about 30% of the time.

Concerning this clone: Its antigen is not identified.

This receptor was taken from a woman in her forties in good health and CMV-seronegative. Sequenced sample: PBMCs. The chain has TRBV4-1 and TRBJ2-7; tentative D call: TRBD2 (5 bases). CDR3 sequence (DNA): TGCGCCAGCAGCCAAGAGGGTACGGGAGAGCAGTACTTC. Protein product: CASSQEGTGEQYF.